This T cell receptor beta chain derives from a study of T cells expressing NK-cell markers. Overall study findings and caveats: What remained unclear was the HCMV specificity of expanded NKG2C+ T cell clones.

The CDR3 contains 13 residues. Germline V gene lookup returns CDR1 LGHNA and CDR2 YSLEER. Notes on this clonotype: Its antigen is currently unknown.

No DNA is given; TCRdb re-called the 5' RACE reads and lists each CDR3 protein once. In all, the sample yields approximately 550,000 distinct CDR3 sequences. Sample: blood T cells: a sorted CD56 or NKG2C T cell subset, CD4+ or CD8+ T cells, or bulk PBMC T cells (not recorded which). This sequence originates from a man aged 18 to 30 in good health. The V and J genes are TRBV4-3 and TRBJ1-2; lacking DNA, the TRBD1 call made by TCRdb goes unchecked. CDR3 residues: CASSQDKGDGYTF.